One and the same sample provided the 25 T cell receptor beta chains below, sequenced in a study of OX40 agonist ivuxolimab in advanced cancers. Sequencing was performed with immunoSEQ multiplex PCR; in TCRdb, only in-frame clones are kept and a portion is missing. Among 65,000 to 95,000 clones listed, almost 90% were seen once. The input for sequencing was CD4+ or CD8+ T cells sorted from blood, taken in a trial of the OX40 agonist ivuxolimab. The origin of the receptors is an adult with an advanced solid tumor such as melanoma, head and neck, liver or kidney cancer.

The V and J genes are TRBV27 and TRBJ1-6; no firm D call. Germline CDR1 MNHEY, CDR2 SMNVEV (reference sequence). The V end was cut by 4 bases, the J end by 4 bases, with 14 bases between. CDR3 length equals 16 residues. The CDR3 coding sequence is TGTGCCAGCAGTTGGCGAGGTCCCACTTATAATTCACCCCTCCACTTT. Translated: CASSWRGPTYNSPLHF.

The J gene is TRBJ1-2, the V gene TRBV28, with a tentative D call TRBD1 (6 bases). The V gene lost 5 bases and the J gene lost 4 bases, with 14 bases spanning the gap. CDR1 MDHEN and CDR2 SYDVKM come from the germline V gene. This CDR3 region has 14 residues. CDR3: CASSKRRGSYGYTF. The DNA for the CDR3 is TGTGCCAGCAGTAAGCGCAGGGGCAGCTATGGCTACACCTTC.

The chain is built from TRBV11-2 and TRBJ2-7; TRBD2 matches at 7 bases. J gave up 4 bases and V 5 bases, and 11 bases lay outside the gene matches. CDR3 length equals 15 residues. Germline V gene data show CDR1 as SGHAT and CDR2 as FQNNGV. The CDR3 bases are TGTGCCAGCAGCCTACCGGCGGGGGACTCATACGAGCAGTACTTC. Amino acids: CASSLPAGDSYEQYF.

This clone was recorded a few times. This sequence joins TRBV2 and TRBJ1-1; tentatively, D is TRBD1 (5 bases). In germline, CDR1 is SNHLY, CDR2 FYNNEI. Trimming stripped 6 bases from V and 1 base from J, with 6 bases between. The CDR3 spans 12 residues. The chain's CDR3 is CASRGGNTEAFF. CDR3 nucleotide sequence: TGTGCCAGCAGGGGGGGGAACACTGAAGCTTTCTTT.

The CDR3 nucleotides read TGTGCCAGCAGCAGACCGGGACAGGGAGAGAGGAGAATCCAGCCCCAGCATTTT. Translating it yields CASSRPGQGERRIQPQHF. The V call is TRBV5-6, the J call TRBJ1-5; 9 bases match TRBD1. There are 18 residues in the CDR3. Germline V CDR1 and CDR2: SGHDT, YYEEEE. The J segment lost 7 bases and the V segment lost 4 bases, leaving 18 bases of the junction unmatched.

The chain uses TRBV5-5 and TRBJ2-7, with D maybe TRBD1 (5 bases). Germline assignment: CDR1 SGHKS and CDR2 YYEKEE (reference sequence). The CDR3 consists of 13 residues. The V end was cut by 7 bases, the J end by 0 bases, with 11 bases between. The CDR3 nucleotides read TGTGCCAGCGGACGACAGCCCTCCTACGAGCAGTACTTC. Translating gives CASGRQPSYEQYF.

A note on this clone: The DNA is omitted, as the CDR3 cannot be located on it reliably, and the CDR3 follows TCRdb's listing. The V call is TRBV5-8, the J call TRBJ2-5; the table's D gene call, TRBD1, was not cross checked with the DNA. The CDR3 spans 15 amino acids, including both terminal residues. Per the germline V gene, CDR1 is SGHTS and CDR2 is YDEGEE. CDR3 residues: CASSFGNGQSETQYF.

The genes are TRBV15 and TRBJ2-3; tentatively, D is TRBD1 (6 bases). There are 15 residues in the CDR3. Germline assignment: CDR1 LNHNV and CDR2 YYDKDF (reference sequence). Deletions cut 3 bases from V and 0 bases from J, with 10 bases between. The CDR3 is CATSSQGTSTDTQYF. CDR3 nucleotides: TGTGCCACCAGCAGTCAGGGGACGAGCACAGATACGCAGTATTTT.

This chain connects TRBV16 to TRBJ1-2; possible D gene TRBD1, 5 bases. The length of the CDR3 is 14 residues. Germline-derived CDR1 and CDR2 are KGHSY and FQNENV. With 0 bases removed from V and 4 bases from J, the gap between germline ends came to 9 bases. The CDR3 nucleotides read TGTGCCAGCAGCCAATCGGGGACCACCTATGGCTACACCTTC. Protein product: CASSQSGTTYGYTF. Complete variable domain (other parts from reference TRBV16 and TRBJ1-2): GEEVAQTPKHLVRGEGQKAKLYCAPIKGHSYVFWYQQVLKNEFKFLISFQNENVFDETGMPKERFSAKCLPNSPCSLEIQATKLEDSAVYFCASSQSGTTYGYTFGSGTRLTVV.

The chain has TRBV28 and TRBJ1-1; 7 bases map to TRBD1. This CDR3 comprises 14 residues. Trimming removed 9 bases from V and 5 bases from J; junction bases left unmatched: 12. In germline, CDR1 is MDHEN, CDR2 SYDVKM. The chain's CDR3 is CASYQRIQGTEAFF. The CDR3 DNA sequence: TGTGCCAGTTACCAAAGAATACAGGGGACTGAAGCTTTCTTT.

The CDR3 loop is CAWSSNSPLHF. CDR3 DNA: TGTGCCTGGAGTTCAAATTCACCCCTCCACTTT. The V and J genes are TRBV30 and TRBJ1-6; no firm D call. In germline, CDR1 is GTSNPN, CDR2 SVGIG (reference sequence). The CDR3 covers 11 residues. Trimming stripped 2 bases from V and 7 bases from J, with 3 bases between.

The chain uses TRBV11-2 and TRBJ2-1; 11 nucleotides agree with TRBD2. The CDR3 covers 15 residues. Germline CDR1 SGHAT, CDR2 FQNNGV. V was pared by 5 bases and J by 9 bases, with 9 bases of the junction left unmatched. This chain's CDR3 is CASSPLAGGMGEQFF. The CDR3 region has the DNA TGTGCCAGCAGCCCTCTAGCGGGAGGCATGGGTGAGCAGTTCTTC. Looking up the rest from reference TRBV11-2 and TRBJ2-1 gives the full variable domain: EAGVAQSPRYKIIEKRQSVAFWCNPISGHATLYWYQQILGQGPKLLIQFQNNGVVDDSQLPKDRFSAERLKGVDSTLKIQPAKLEDSAVYLCASSPLAGGMGEQFFGPGTRLTVL.

CDR3 nucleotide sequence: TGTGCCAGCAGCTTAGGGGCCGGGACAGCCGAGCAGTACTTC. Protein product: CASSLGAGTAEQYF. The chain has TRBV7-9 and TRBJ2-7, with 7 bases that match TRBD1. Germline V gene lookup returns CDR1 SEHNR and CDR2 FQNEAQ (reference sequence). Germline trimming cut 1 base from V and 6 bases from J; bases unmatched to any gene: 6. The length of the CDR3 is 14 residues.

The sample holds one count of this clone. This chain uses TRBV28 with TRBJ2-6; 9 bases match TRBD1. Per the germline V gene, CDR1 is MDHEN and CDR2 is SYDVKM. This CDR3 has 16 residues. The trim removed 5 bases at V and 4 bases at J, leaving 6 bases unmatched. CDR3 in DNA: TGTGCCAGCAGTACAGGGGGCGCAACGGGGGCCAACGTCCTGACTTTC. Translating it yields CASSTGGATGANVLTF.

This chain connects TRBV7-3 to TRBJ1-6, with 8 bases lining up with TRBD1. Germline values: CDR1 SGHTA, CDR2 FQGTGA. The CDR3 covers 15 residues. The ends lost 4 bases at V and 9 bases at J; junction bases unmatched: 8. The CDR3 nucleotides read TGTGCCAGCAGCTCGGGACAGGCCGGACTTTCACCCCTCCACTTT. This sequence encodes CASSSGQAGLSPLHF.

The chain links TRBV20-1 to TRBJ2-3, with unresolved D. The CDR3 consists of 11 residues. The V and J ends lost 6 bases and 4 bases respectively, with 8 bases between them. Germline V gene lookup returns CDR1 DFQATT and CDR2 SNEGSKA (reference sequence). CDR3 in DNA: TGCAGTGCGAACATAGCAGATACGCAGTATTTT. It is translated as CSANIADTQYF.

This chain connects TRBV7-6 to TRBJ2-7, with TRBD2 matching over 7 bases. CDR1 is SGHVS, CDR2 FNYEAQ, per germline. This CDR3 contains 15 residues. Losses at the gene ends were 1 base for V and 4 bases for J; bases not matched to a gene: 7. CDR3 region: CASSLGPGRQYEQYF. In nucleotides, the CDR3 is TGTGCCAGCAGCTTAGGACCCGGGAGGCAATACGAGCAGTACTTC.

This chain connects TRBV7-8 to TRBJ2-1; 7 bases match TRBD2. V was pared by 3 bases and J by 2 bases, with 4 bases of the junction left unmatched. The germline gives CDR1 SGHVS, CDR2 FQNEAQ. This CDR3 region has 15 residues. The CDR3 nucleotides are TGTGCCAGCAGCTTCGGGGGAGGGCCCTACAATGAGCAGTTCTTC. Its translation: CASSFGGGPYNEQFF.

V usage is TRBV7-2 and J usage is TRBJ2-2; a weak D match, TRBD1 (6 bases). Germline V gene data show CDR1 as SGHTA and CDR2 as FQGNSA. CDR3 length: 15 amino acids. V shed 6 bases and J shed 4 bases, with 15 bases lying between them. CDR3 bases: TGTGCCAGCAGGGAGAGGGGGTGGGGCACCGGGGAGCTGTTTTTT. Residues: CASRERGWGTGELFF.

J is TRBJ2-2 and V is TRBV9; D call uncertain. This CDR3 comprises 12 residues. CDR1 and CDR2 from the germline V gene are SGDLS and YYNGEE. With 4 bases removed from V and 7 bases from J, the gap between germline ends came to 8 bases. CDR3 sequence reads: CASSLEVGELFF. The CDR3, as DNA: TGTGCCAGCAGCCTAGAAGTCGGGGAGCTGTTTTTT.

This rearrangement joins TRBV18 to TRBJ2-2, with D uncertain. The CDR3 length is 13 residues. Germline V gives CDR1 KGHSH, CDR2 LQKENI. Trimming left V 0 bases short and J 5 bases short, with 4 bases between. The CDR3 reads CASSPPATGELFF. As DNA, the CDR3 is TGTGCCAGCTCACCACCAGCTACCGGGGAGCTGTTTTTT.

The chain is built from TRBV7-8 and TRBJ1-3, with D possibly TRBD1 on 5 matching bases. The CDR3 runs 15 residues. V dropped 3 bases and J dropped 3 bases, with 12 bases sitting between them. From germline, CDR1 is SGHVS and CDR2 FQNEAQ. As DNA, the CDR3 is TGTGCCAGCAGCTTTTCGGGGCGGTATGGAAACACCATATATTTT. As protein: CASSFSGRYGNTIYF.

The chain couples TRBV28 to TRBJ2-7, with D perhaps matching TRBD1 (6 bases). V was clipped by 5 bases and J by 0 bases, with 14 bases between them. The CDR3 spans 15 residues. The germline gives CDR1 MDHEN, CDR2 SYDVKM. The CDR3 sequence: CASSGTGSSSYEQYF. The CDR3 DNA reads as TGTGCCAGCAGTGGCACAGGGTCCAGCTCCTACGAGCAGTACTTC.

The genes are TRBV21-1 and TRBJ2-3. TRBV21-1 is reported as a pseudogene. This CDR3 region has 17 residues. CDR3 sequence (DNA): TGTGCCAGGGGGGTAGGGTGTGCGTCCTCCCGCACAGATACGCAGTATTTT. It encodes CARGVGCASSRTDTQYF.

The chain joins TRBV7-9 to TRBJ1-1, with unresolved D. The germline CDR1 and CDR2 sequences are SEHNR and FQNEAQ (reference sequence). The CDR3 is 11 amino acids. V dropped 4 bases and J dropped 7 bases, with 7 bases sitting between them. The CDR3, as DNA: TGTGCCAGCAGCTCACGGAGTGAAGCTTTCTTT. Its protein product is CASSSRSEAFF.